The following is a T cell receptor (beta chain) sequence with its context. Its antigen is as yet unknown. 13 Jbeta primers and 60 Vbeta primers were used for the PCR. Here immunoSEQ multiplex PCR was the method, and the copy in TCRdb shows in-frame clones only, minus some. The table has approximately 84,000 clones, 75% seen once. Germline V gene sequence: CDR1 SGHTA, CDR2 FQGTGA. Unmatched junction bases numbered 3, after V lost 5 bases and J lost 4 bases. The CDR3 consists of 15 residues. These data belong to a study of cytomegalovirus exposure and HLA in healthy donors. Despite likely unrecorded immune exposures, the donors were nominally healthy at the time of sampling. The study, taken as a whole, reports: In a later analysis, common viral pathogens appeared linked to several of the most significant clusters. Near-uniform donor sequencing depth was presumed by presence/absence analyses. The authors listed around 150 TCR beta chains as cytomegalovirus-associated.

The sequencing input was PBMCs. The chain employs TRBV7-3 and TRBJ2-7, with 15 positions matching TRBD2. The sequence came from a man aged 35-49 years in good health and CMV-seronegative. The CDR3 spells CASSVGLAGGYEQYF. The CDR3 region has the DNA TGTGCCAGCAGCGTCGGACTAGCGGGAGGGTACGAGCAGTACTTC.